A selection of T cell receptor beta chains follows, all from one sample in a study of circulating tumor DNA in untreated peripheral T-cell lymphoma. Some clones are missing from TCRdb's copy, which holds only in-frame ones; the method was immunoSEQ multiplex PCR. The sample consists of about 5,000 clones, 65% to 70% of them appearing once. The sample consisted of tumor tissue. These TCRs come from a human donor with peripheral T-cell lymphoma. Both conserved end residues are part of each CDR3.

V: TRBV14
J: TRBJ2-1
CDR3: CASSHRSGTITWDEQFF

V: TRBV11-3
J: TRBJ2-4
CDR3: CASSRDRAPNIQYF

V: TRBV19
J: TRBJ2-1
CDR3: CATKRGSSYNEQFF

V: TRBV28
J: TRBJ2-2
CDR3: CASSLGTGKLFF

V: TRBV5-1
J: TRBJ2-2
CDR3: CASSLGAANTGELFF

V: TRBV28
J: TRBJ1-5
CDR3: CASSPLETGHSNQPQHF

V: TRBV28
J: TRBJ2-5
CDR3: CASSLSGGGETQYF

V: TRBV28
J: TRBJ1-1
CDR3: CASTLGRNTEAFF

V: TRBV12-5
J: TRBJ2-1
CDR3: CASTGSGLNNEQFF

V: TRBV28
J: TRBJ1-5
CDR3: CASSLGTGSQNQPQHF

V: TRBV18
J: TRBJ2-1
CDR3: CASSSGGLIYNEQFF

V: TRBV19
J: TRBJ1-1
CDR3: CASSIDARVLSEAFF

V: TRBV6-8
J: TRBJ2-7
CDR3: CASTDGTSGYEQYF

V: TRBV18
J: TRBJ1-1
CDR3: CASSPRLGGDTEAFF

V: TRBV6-8
J: TRBJ1-2
CDR3: CASSYGIRGFDYGYTF

V: TRBV19
J: TRBJ2-3
CDR3: CASSIGGQKSDTQYF

V: TRBV2
J: TRBJ2-1
CDR3: CASSEGTSYNEQFF

V: TRBV29-1
J: TRBJ2-2
CDR3: CSVPWGTGELFF

V: TRBV28
J: TRBJ2-6
CDR3: CASSRPPGGANVLTF

V: TRBV12-5
J: TRBJ1-3
CDR3: CASASQASGNTIYF

V: TRBV28
J: TRBJ1-4
CDR3: CASSLLGVINEKLFF

V: TRBV1
J: TRBJ1-2
CDR3: CASSQDRGTRSYGYTF

V: TRBV6-8
J: TRBJ1-2
CDR3: CASSAHGAVNYGYTF

V: TRBV19
J: TRBJ2-6
CDR3: CASTAGNLLSGANVLTF

V: TRBV19
J: TRBJ2-7
CDR3: CASSWTDFYEQYF

V: TRBV10-2
J: TRBJ2-7
CDR3: CASSEGTVPYEQYF

V: TRBV6-8
J: TRBJ1-1
CDR3: CASSVSDSGMNTEAFF

V: TRBV7-6
J: TRBJ1-2
CDR3: CASSLAGDETRGGYTF

V: TRBV2
J: TRBJ2-7
CDR3: CASRGQVNTYEQYF

V: TRBV11-3
J: TRBJ2-1
CDR3: CASSFLTDYNEQFF

V: TRBV19
J: TRBJ2-1
CDR3: CASRSTGGLDEQFF

V: TRBV11-3
J: TRBJ2-1
CDR3: CASSLRGGAYNEQFF

V: TRBV28
J: TRBJ1-1
CDR3: CASSLGQTREAFF

V: TRBV11-3
J: TRBJ2-2
CDR3: CASSLGGTGVPGELFF

V: TRBV2
J: TRBJ1-2
CDR3: CASRATAGDPYGYTF

V: TRBV6-7
J: TRBJ1-3
CDR3: CASSYRGSGNTIYF

V: TRBV28
J: TRBJ2-5
CDR3: CASSFSGFETQYF

V: TRBV5-1
J: TRBJ2-6
CDR3: CASSSTAGANVLTF

V: TRBV9
J: TRBJ2-3
CDR3: CASSDSGGDTQYF

V: TRBV10-2
J: TRBJ1-5
CDR3: CASSATGGKRNQPQHF

V: TRBV10-3
J: TRBJ1-2
CDR3: CASSEDFGAPYGYTF

V: TRBV19
J: TRBJ1-4
CDR3: CASSIDTKMEKLFF

V: TRBV11-3
J: TRBJ1-4
CDR3: CASSPNGGAGEKLFF